This TCR beta chain derives from a study of regulatory T cells in long-lasting Graves disease. Time point indicated: persistent/refractory GD, antithyroid drugs over 5 years with positive TRAb. Generation of the TCR library employed RNA extracted from PBMCs. Collection of peripheral blood (nine milliliters) was done using EDTA tubes. Notes on this clonotype: As yet, its antigen is unknown.

Building the TCR beta libraries relied on iRepertoire HTBI primers, and CDR3 regions underwent Arm-PCR. Via MiXCR, TCRdb re-called the multiplex PCR reads, giving one row per CDR3 protein. The sample has hundreds of thousands of distinct CDR3 sequences, 20% seen once. Germline V gives CDR1 ENHRY, CDR2 SYGVKD. The CDR3 totals 18 residues. Trimming cost V 6 bases and J 0 bases; bases outside gene matches: 10. Study-level findings and limits: TCR diversity was lower in persistent Graves' patients (versus newly diagnosed ones). It was in persistent disease that TRBV28, TRBJ1-2 and TRBJ2-5 were favored. Analyses excluded thyroid tissue, covering peripheral blood alone.

This material consisted of peripheral blood mononuclear cells (PBMCs), taken when the disease was refractory, from a patient treated with antithyroid drugs. The receptor's source is a female donor with Graves disease. The chain carries TRBV10-3 and TRBJ2-2, with 10 bases identical to TRBD2. The CDR3 bases are TGTGCCATCAGCGGAAATCCGGGACTAGCGTCGAACACCGGGGAGCTGTTTTTT. As protein: CAISGNPGLASNTGELFF.